Shown below are 10 T cell receptor beta chains from a single sample sequenced in a study of OX40 agonist ivuxolimab in advanced cancers. Measured with immunoSEQ multiplex PCR; TCRdb has only the in-frame clones, and not every one. Of about 52,000 clones in the sample, 65% to 85% are singletons; the top ten hold roughly 12%. Sequencing was performed on CD4+ or CD8+ T cells sorted from blood, taken in a trial of the OX40 agonist ivuxolimab. These receptors came from an adult with an advanced solid tumor such as melanoma, head and neck, liver or kidney cancer.

This clone was observed a handful of times. The gene calls are TRBV6-5 and TRBJ1-2, with D perhaps matching TRBD1 (6 bases). Germline CDR1 and CDR2: MNHEY and SVGAGI. With 6 bases removed from V and 8 bases from J, the gap between germline ends came to 16 bases. This CDR3 is built from 13 residues. The CDR3 reads CASSPDRILGYTF. The DNA for the CDR3 is TGTGCCAGCAGCCCCGACAGGATCCTGGGCTACACCTTC.

The chain links TRBV10-3 to TRBJ2-7, with D perhaps given as TRBD1 or TRBD2 (7 bases each). Trimming took off 3 bases at V and 2 bases at J, with 14 bases between the two ends. Germline V lookup: CDR1 ENHRY, CDR2 SYGVKD. CDR3 length: 15 residues. The CDR3 sequence is CAISDRDSGTYEQYF. The CDR3 DNA is TGTGCCATCAGTGACAGGGACAGCGGGACCTACGAGCAGTACTTC.

The V call is TRBV5-8, the J call TRBJ1-2, with 8 bases fitting TRBD1. After removal of 0 bases from V and 4 bases from J, the junction contained 2 bases not matched to a gene. The CDR3 spans 14 residues. Germline CDR1 and CDR2: SGHTS and YDEGEE. The CDR3 protein is CASSLGTGSYGYTF. Written as DNA, the CDR3 is TGTGCCAGCAGCTTGGGGACAGGGTCCTATGGCTACACCTTC.

This clone was seen just once. V gene TRBV18 combines with J gene TRBJ2-5; D may be TRBD1 (6 bases). The germline V gene encodes CDR1 KGHSH and CDR2 LQKENI. The CDR3 runs 15 residues. Between the trimmed V and J ends, which lost 6 bases and 6 bases, there was a span of 20 bases. CDR3 in amino acids: CASSPWIGGMKTQYF. The CDR3 nucleotides are TGTGCCAGCTCTCCTTGGATTGGGGGCATGAAGACCCAGTACTTC. Full variable domain (remainder filled in from reference TRBV18 and TRBJ2-5): NAGVMQNPRHLVRRRGQEARLRCSPMKGHSHVYWYRQLPEEGLKFMVYLQKENIIDESGMPKERFSAEFPKEGPSILRIQQVVRGDSAAYFCASSPWIGGMKTQYFGPGTRLLVL.

V and J are TRBV30 and TRBJ2-5; D not resolved. Per the germline V gene, CDR1 is GTSNPN and CDR2 is SVGIG (reference sequence). CDR3 length: 14 amino acids. Trimming left V 2 bases short and J 5 bases short, with 15 bases between. CDR3 in amino acids: CAWSPGQVEETQYF. CDR3 nucleotide sequence: TGTGCCTGGAGTCCGGGCCAAGTGGAGGAGACCCAGTACTTC.

The V call is TRBV7-2, the J call TRBJ2-3; perhaps TRBD2 as D (5 bases). The CDR3 consists of 13 residues. Trimming took off 3 bases at V and 4 bases at J, with 8 bases between the two ends. In germline, CDR1 is SGHTA, CDR2 FQGNSA. The CDR3 bases are TGTGCCAGCAGCTTCGCGGGCGCAGATACGCAGTATTTT. Translated: CASSFAGADTQYF.

V gene TRBV11-2 combines with J gene TRBJ1-2; possibly TRBD1 for D (5 bases). This CDR3 has 16 residues. V was pared by 3 bases and J by 1 base, with 15 bases between. Germline V gene sequence: CDR1 SGHAT, CDR2 FQNNGV. The CDR3 DNA reads as TGTGCCAGCAGCTTCAGGCGCAGGGAGGGTAACTATGGCTACACCTTC. This sequence encodes CASSFRRREGNYGYTF.

The V call is TRBV30, the J call TRBJ2-7; tentatively, D is TRBD2 (5 bases). V lost 1 base and J lost 4, with 14 bases in between. CDR1 GTSNPN and CDR2 SVGIG come from the germline V gene (reference sequence). There are 14 residues in the CDR3. The CDR3 spells CAWSAPGRIYEQYF. The CDR3 bases are TGTGCCTGGAGTGCCCCGGGGAGAATATACGAGCAGTACTTC.

This clone was counted a single time. The chain combines TRBV29-1 with TRBJ1-4, with 7 positions matching TRBD1. The V gene end was trimmed by 6 bases and the J gene end by 8 bases; junction bases not matched to a gene: 18. This CDR3 is built from 16 residues. Per germline, CDR1 SQVTM and CDR2 ANQGSEA. The CDR3 loop reads CSVAPGQNISLEKLFF. As DNA, the CDR3 is TGCAGCGTCGCCCCGGGACAGAACATCTCCCTAGAAAAACTGTTTTTT.

The CDR3: CSVDKGMGEKLFF. The DNA of the CDR3 is TGCAGCGTTGATAAGGGGATGGGAGAAAAACTGTTTTTT. The chain combines TRBV29-1 with TRBJ1-4; D might be TRBD1 (5 bases). The CDR3 sequence is 13 residues long. Trimming shortened V by 3 bases and J by 8 bases, and 13 bases separated the two germline ends. CDR1 and CDR2 (germline): SQVTM, ANQGSEA.